Each of the 4 T cell receptor beta chains below was sequenced from the same sample in a study of shared clonotypes between healthy human individuals. The method was immunoSEQ multiplex PCR; TCRdb's version includes in-frame clones alone and lacks a portion of them. Of roughly 2.4 million clones in the sample, approximately 94% were seen once. Sequencing was carried out using naive CD4+ T cells sorted from blood. Sample subset: CD45RA+ positively selected. These receptors originate from a man aged 18 to 30 in good health.

This clone appeared a single time. The chain recombines TRBV11-2 with TRBJ2-5; TRBD1 matches 8 bases. With V trimmed by 5 bases and J by 5 bases, 4 bases remained unmatched. The CDR3 has 13 amino acids. CDR1 is SGHAT and CDR2 is FQNNGV in the germline V gene. CDR3 sequence (DNA): TGTGCCAGCAGCCGGACAGGGTCGGAGACCCAGTACTTC. It codes for CASSRTGSETQYF.

The chain combines TRBV27 with TRBJ2-5; D gene ambiguous. Germline V gives CDR1 MNHEY, CDR2 SMNVEV (reference sequence). The CDR3 has 15 residues. Trimming took off 2 bases at V and 5 bases at J, with 15 bases between the two ends. The CDR3 DNA follows: TGTGCCAGCAGTTTAGGGCGTAGGGCCGGGGAGACCCAGTACTTC. Its protein is CASSLGRRAGETQYF.

Concerning this clone: Additional DNA sequences in this sample encode the identical CDR3. The V and J genes are TRBV7-9 and TRBJ2-7; no clear D gene. Per germline, CDR1 SEHNR and CDR2 FQNEAQ (reference sequence). The CDR3 contains 12 residues. The V gene lost 1 base and the J gene lost 2 bases, with 3 bases spanning the gap. The DNA of the CDR3 is TGTGCCAGCAGCTTAGGAACCTACGAGCAGTACTTC. Residues: CASSLGTYEQYF.

This clone was picked up one time. The CDR3 DNA follows: TGTGCCAGCAGCTTGGTTAACAGGGGTGGGTCCGAAGATACGCAGTATTTT. It is translated as CASSLVNRGGSEDTQYF. The chain links TRBV5-4 to TRBJ2-3, with 7 bases that match TRBD1. With 0 bases clipped from V and 5 bases from J, the junction kept 12 bases outside the gene matches. The germline V gene has CDR1 SGHNT and CDR2 YYREEE (reference sequence). This CDR3 is built from 17 residues.